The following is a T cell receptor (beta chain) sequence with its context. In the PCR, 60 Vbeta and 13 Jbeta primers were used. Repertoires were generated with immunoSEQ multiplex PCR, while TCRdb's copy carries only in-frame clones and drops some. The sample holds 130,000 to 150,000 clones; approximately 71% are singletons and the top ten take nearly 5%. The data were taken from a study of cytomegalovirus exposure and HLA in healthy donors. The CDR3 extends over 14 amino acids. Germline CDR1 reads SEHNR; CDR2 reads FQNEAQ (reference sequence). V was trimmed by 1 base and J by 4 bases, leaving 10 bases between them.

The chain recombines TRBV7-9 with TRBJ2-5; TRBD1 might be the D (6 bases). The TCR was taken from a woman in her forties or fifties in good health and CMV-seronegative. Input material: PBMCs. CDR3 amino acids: CASSLVPGAETQYF. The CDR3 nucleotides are TGTGCCAGCAGCTTAGTCCCAGGGGCAGAGACCCAGTACTTC.